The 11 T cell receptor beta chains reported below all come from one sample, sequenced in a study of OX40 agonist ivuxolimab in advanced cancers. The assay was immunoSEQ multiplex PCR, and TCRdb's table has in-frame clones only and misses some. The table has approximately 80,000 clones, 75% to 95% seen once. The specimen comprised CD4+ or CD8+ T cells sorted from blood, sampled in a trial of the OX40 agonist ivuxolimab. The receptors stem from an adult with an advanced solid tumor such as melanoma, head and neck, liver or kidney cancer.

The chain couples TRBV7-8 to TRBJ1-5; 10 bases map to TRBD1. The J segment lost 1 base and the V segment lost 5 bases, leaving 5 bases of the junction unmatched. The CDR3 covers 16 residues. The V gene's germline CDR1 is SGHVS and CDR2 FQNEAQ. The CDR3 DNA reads TGTGCCAGCAGCACCGGACAGGGGGTAAGCAATCAGCCCCAGCATTTT. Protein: CASSTGQGVSNQPQHF.

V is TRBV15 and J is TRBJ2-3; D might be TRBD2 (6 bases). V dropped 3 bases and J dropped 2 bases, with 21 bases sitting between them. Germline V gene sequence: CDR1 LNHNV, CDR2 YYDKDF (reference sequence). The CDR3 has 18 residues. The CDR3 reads CATSRISGSLASTDTQYF. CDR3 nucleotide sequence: TGTGCCACCAGCAGGATCTCCGGGTCCCTAGCGTCCACAGATACGCAGTATTTT.

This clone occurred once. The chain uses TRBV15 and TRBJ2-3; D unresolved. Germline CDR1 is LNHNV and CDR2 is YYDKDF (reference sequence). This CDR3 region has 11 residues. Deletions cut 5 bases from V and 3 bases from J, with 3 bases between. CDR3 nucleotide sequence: TGTGCCACCAGCTGGACAGATACGCAGTATTTT. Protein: CATSWTDTQYF.

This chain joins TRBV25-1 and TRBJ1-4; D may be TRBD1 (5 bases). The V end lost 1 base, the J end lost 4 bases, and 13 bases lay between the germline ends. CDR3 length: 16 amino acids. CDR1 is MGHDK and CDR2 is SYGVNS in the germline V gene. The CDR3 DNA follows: TGTGCCAGCAGTGAATGGGGGGGAGGAAATAATGAAAAACTGTTTTTT. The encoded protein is CASSEWGGGNNEKLFF.

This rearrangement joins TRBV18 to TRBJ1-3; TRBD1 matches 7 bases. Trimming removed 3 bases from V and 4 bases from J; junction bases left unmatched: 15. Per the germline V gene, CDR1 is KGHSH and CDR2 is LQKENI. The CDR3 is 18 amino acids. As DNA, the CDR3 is TGTGCCAGCTCACCCCGTCCCCCACAGGGGTATAAGGGAAACACCATATATTTT. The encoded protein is CASSPRPPQGYKGNTIYF.

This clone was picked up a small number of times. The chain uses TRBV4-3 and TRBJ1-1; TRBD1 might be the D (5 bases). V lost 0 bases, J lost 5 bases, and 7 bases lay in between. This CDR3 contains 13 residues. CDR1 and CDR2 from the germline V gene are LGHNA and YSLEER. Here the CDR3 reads CASSQDGGTEAFF. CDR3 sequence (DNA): TGCGCCAGCAGCCAAGATGGGGGGACTGAAGCTTTCTTT.

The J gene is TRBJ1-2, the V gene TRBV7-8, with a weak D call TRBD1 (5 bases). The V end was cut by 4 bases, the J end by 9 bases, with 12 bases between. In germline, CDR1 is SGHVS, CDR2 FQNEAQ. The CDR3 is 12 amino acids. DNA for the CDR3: TGTGCCAGCAGCTCCGGGGGGATCCGCTACACCTTC. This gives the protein CASSSGGIRYTF.

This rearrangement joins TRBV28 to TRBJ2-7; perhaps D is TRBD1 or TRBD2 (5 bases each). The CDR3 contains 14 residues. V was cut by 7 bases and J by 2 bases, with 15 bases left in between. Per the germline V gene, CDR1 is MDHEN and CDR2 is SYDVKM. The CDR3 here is CASTRSGAPYEQYF. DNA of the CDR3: TGTGCCAGCACCCGTTCCGGGGCACCCTACGAGCAGTACTTC.

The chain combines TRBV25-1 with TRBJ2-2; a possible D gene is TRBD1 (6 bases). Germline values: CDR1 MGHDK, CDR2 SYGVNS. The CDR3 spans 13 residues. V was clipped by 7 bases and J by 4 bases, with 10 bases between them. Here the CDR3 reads CASTETGTGELFF. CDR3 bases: TGTGCCAGCACCGAGACAGGCACCGGGGAGCTGTTTTTT.

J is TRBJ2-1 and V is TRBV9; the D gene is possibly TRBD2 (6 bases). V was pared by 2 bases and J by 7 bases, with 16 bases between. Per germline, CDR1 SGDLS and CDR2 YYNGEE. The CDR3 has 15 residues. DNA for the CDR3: TGTGCCAGCAGCGTGACTAGTGGAATTTCGAATGAGCAGTTCTTC. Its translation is CASSVTSGISNEQFF.

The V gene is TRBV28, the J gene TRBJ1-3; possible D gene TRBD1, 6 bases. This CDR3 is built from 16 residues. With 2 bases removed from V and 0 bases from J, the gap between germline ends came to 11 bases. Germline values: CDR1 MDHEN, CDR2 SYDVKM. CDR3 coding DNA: TGTGCCAGCAGTTTAAGGGGACACTACTCTGGAAACACCATATATTTT. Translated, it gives CASSLRGHYSGNTIYF.